This entry lists 14 T cell receptor beta chains sequenced from one sample in a study of spatial heterogeneity in lung cancer. Each CDR3 protein is one row after TCRdb ran MiXCR on the 5' RACE reads. The sample shows tens of thousands of distinct CDR3 sequences, approximately 20% of them seen only once. The time point denotes: sample taken at primary tumor resection. Tumor, nontumor lung or frozen PBMC supplied whole RNA that was sequenced unsorted. Sequencing was performed on PBMCs, taken at surgery. The receptors shown here come from a male donor with early-stage non-small cell lung cancer.

V usage is TRBV6-1 and J usage is TRBJ1-5; D is ambiguous. The CDR3 has 14 amino acids. Per germline, CDR1 MNHNS and CDR2 SASEGT. Trimming took 1 base from V and 5 from J, leaving 9 bases between them. CDR3 amino acids: CASSEGGNDQPQHF. CDR3 coding DNA: TGTGCCAGCAGTGAAGGAGGGAATGATCAGCCCCAGCATTTT.

This clonotype was seen more than once but under ten times. The chain carries TRBV27 and TRBJ2-3; D may be TRBD2 (6 bases). In germline, CDR1 is MNHEY, CDR2 SMNVEV (reference sequence). Trimming took 4 bases from V and 5 from J, leaving 16 bases between them. This CDR3 spans 15 amino acids. The CDR3 bases are TGTGCCAGCAGTTCCTGGGGCGGGCGGGGAGATACGCAGTATTTT. It specifies CASSSWGGRGDTQYF.

This chain connects TRBV6-5 to TRBJ2-7; D is possibly TRBD2 (6 bases). This CDR3 spans 13 amino acids. V gave up 2 bases and J gave up 3 bases, with 8 bases separating them. The germline V gene has CDR1 MNHEY and CDR2 SVGAGI. DNA for the CDR3: TGTGCCAGCAGTTACGGGGGGTTCTACGAGCAGTACTTC. Translated, it gives CASSYGGFYEQYF.

The V and J genes are TRBV9 and TRBJ2-3; 7 nucleotides match TRBD1. Trimming cost V 0 bases and J 3 bases; bases outside gene matches: 16. The CDR3 contains 19 residues. The V gene's germline CDR1 is SGDLS and CDR2 YYNGEE. The CDR3, as DNA: TGTGCCAGCAGCGTAGATGAGGGAGAAGGGGGCTGGTTAACAGATACGCAGTATTTT. It translates to CASSVDEGEGGWLTDTQYF.

The V call is TRBV19, the J call TRBJ2-5; 9 bases are shared with TRBD1. V shed 6 bases and J 5 bases; nucleotides not matched to a gene: 7. The CDR3 is 14 residues long. CDR1 LNHDA and CDR2 SQIVND come from the germline V gene (reference sequence). The CDR3, as DNA: TGTGCCAGTAGCAACACAGGGGGCGGGGAGACCCAGTACTTC. Residues: CASSNTGGGETQYF.

This chain connects TRBV14 to TRBJ2-7; D remains ambiguous. This CDR3 contains 14 residues. Germline V gene lookup returns CDR1 SGHDN and CDR2 FVKESK. Trimming shortened V by 0 bases and J by 7 bases, and 13 bases separated the two germline ends. The DNA of the CDR3 is TGTGCCAGCAGCCAAGAACAACGGGTGGGGGAGCAGTACTTC. It translates to CASSQEQRVGEQYF.

This rearrangement joins TRBV5-1 to TRBJ2-7; TRBD1 matches 7 bases. The germline gives CDR1 SGHRS, CDR2 YFSETQ. V lost 7 bases and J lost 1; bases outside the gene matches: 11. This CDR3 is built from 15 residues. CDR3 loop: CASGRPGQKSYEQYF. CDR3 nucleotides: TGCGCCAGCGGTCGACCGGGACAGAAATCCTACGAGCAGTACTTC.

CDR3 region: CASSLASGIKKDTQYF. CDR3 coding DNA: TGTGCCAGCAGCTTAGCTAGCGGGATAAAAAAGGATACGCAGTATTTT. The chain carries TRBV7-2 and TRBJ2-3, with 8 bases that match TRBD2. The junction had 8 bases not matched to a gene; V was cut back by 0 bases and J by 6 bases. The CDR3 has 16 residues. CDR1 is SGHTA and CDR2 is FQGNSA in the germline V gene.

The chain is built from TRBV5-1 and TRBJ2-7; D gene ambiguous. The CDR3 covers 14 residues. The germline V gene encodes CDR1 SGHRS and CDR2 YFSETQ. V shed 5 bases and J shed 1 base, with 13 bases lying between them. CDR3: CASSPLENSYEQYF. CDR3 sequence (DNA): TGCGCCAGCAGTCCCTTGGAAAATTCCTACGAGCAGTACTTC.

The J gene is TRBJ2-2, the V gene TRBV6-5; 9 positions agree with TRBD2. V was pared by 2 bases and J by 10 bases, with 5 bases of the junction left unmatched. There are 14 residues in the CDR3. Germline V lookup: CDR1 MNHEY, CDR2 SVGAGI. The CDR3 loop reads CASSYLRGGAELFF. In DNA, the CDR3 is TGTGCCAGCAGTTACCTGCGGGGGGGCGCGGAGCTGTTTTTT.

J is TRBJ2-7 and V is TRBV11-3; D perhaps matches TRBD1 (6 bases). The V end lost 8 bases, the J end lost 2 bases, and 16 bases lay between the germline ends. Per germline, CDR1 SGHNT and CDR2 YENEEA. This CDR3 is built from 14 residues. As DNA, the CDR3 is TGTGCCAGCGGACGGACAGTTACACCCTACGAGCAGTACTTC. Translation: CASGRTVTPYEQYF.

This clonotype was counted at least ten times. This chain connects TRBV12-3 or TRBV12-4 to TRBJ2-7; D is unresolved. The CDR3 is 13 residues long. Deletions cut 5 bases from V and 3 bases from J, with 11 bases between. CDR3 sequence: CASSLMTGYEQYF. DNA for the CDR3: TGTGCCAGCAGTCTGATGACCGGCTACGAGCAGTACTTC.

This clonotype has a handful of counts. The rearrangement uses TRBV2 and TRBJ2-1; 10 bases line up with TRBD2. The CDR3 extends over 15 amino acids. Germline values: CDR1 SNHLY, CDR2 FYNNEI. The junction had 1 base not matched to a gene; V was cut back by 5 bases and J by 0 bases. DNA for the CDR3: TGTGCCAGCAGTTCTAGCGGGAGCTCCTACAATGAGCAGTTCTTC. Protein product: CASSSSGSSYNEQFF. Full variable domain (outside the CDR3, taken from reference TRBV2 and TRBJ2-1): EPEVTQTPSHQVTQMGQEVILRCVPISNHLYFYWYRQILGQKVEFLVSFYNNEISEKSEIFDDQFSVERPDGSNFTLKIRSTKLEDSAMYFCASSSSGSSYNEQFFGPGTRLTVL.

The V gene is TRBV7-2, the J gene TRBJ2-5; 11 bases are a match to TRBD2. V gave up 0 bases and J gave up 7 bases; unmatched junction bases: 7. CDR1 SGHTA and CDR2 FQGNSA come from the germline V gene. This CDR3 has 16 amino acids. CDR3 loop: CASSLAASGRSGTQYF. As DNA, the CDR3 is TGTGCCAGCAGCTTAGCGGCTAGCGGGAGGTCGGGGACCCAGTACTTC.